Each of the 12 T cell receptor beta chains below was sequenced from the same sample in a study of T cell responses to AZD1222 COVID-19 vaccine (dated by TCRdb to the early 2020s). The library was produced with the immunoSEQ multiplex PCR assay. TCRdb retrieved this table from immuneACCESS and kept in-frame rearrangements only. Not all clones are present; in checked studies, unresolved V genes account for under half, and no reason is known for the remainder. The sample yields 150,000 to 200,000 clones; 88% were counted once. In total, the top ten clones hold roughly 12% of the sample. The time point tag for this specimen amounts to: about 28 days (+/-7) after the second vaccine dose. The material sequenced was peripheral blood, taken 28 days after the second AZD1222 dose. All receptors come from an adult who received the AZD1222 COVID-19 vaccine.

V is TRBV5-1 and J is TRBJ1-2; possibly TRBD1 for D (6 bases). Looked up from germline, CDR1 is SGHRS and CDR2 is YFSETQ. This CDR3 is built from 13 residues. Trimming removed 0 bases at V and 8 bases at J, with 11 bases between. CDR3 in DNA: TGCGCCAGCAGCTTGGCAGGGGAGGACGGCTACACCTTC. This encodes CASSLAGEDGYTF.

CDR3 protein: CASQPGQGNQQYF. In nucleotides, the CDR3 is TGCGCCAGCCAACCGGGACAGGGAAACCAGCAGTACTTC. V is TRBV5-1 and J is TRBJ2-7; 9 bases fit TRBD1. J was trimmed by 8 bases and V by 7 bases; bases with no gene match: 10. The CDR3 is 13 residues long. The germline gives CDR1 SGHRS, CDR2 YFSETQ.

The genes are TRBV9 and TRBJ1-1; D is undetermined. The ends were cut back, 5 bases at V and 1 base at J, with 15 bases in the middle. There are 15 residues in the CDR3. Germline CDR1 SGDLS, CDR2 YYNGEE. In nucleotides, the CDR3 is TGTGCCAGCAGTGGGATGGGCAGATCGAACACTGAAGCTTTCTTT. Protein sequence: CASSGMGRSNTEAFF.

The rearrangement uses TRBV10-3 and TRBJ1-1; 7 bases are shared with TRBD1. This CDR3 spans 15 amino acids. The germline gives CDR1 ENHRY, CDR2 SYGVKD. V trimming: 2 bases; J trimming: 3 bases; junction bases outside the gene matches: 6. This CDR3 reads CAISEGRGTDTEAFF. The DNA for the CDR3 is TGTGCCATCAGTGAGGGACGCGGGACAGACACTGAAGCTTTCTTT.

The rearrangement joins TRBV4-3 to TRBJ1-2; the D gene is possibly TRBD1 (5 bases). The V gene lost 1 base and the J gene lost 9 bases, with 12 bases spanning the gap. CDR1 is LGHNA, CDR2 YSLEER, per germline. This CDR3 comprises 13 residues. The CDR3 DNA is TGCGCCAGCAGCCAAGGGCAGGGAAATCGCTACACCTTC. Protein product: CASSQGQGNRYTF.

V is TRBV10-3 and J is TRBJ1-1, with 11 bases aligning to TRBD1. J was trimmed by 4 bases and V by 6 bases; bases with no gene match: 13. The CDR3 totals 17 residues. Germline V CDR1 and CDR2: ENHRY, SYGVKD. As DNA, the CDR3 is TGTGCCATCAGCTTTTCGATAGCCGGGACAGGGGGCACTGAAGCTTTCTTT. As protein: CAISFSIAGTGGTEAFF.

This chain joins TRBV4-1 and TRBJ2-3, with TRBD2 matching 10 bases. J lost 3 bases, V lost 0 bases, and 9 bases had no gene match. This CDR3 contains 18 residues. Germline CDR1 is MGHRA and CDR2 is YSYEKL. The CDR3 sequence: CASSQDQQRGGLTDTQYF. CDR3 in DNA: TGCGCCAGCAGCCAAGATCAACAGCGGGGGGGCCTTACAGATACGCAGTATTTT.

The chain couples TRBV10-2 to TRBJ1-1; TRBD1 matches at 11 bases. In germline, CDR1 is WSHSY, CDR2 SAAADI. Unmatched junction bases numbered 13, after V lost 6 bases and J lost 4 bases. This CDR3 has 17 amino acids. CDR3 DNA sequence: TGCGCCAGCAGACGATCGGGGACAGGGGGGCCGGGCACTGAAGCTTTCTTT. The encoded protein is CASRRSGTGGPGTEAFF.

The gene calls are TRBV5-4 and TRBJ2-2; a weak D match, TRBD2 (5 bases). CDR3 length: 14 residues. Trimming took 6 bases from V and 5 from J, leaving 14 bases between them. Germline loops: CDR1 SGHNT, CDR2 YYREEE (reference sequence). The CDR3 nucleotides are TGTGCCAGCATGCCGGGAACGAGAACCGGGGAGCTGTTTTTT. Encoded protein: CASMPGTRTGELFF.

The CDR3 coding sequence is TGTGCCAGCAGCTTGGACAGGGCAATGGCGCCCCAGCATTTT. Amino acids: CASSLDRAMAPQHF. V usage is TRBV5-6 and J usage is TRBJ1-5, with D maybe TRBD1 (6 bases). The length of the CDR3 is 14 residues. V lost 0 bases to trimming and J lost 9 bases, with 13 bases between them. The germline gives CDR1 SGHDT, CDR2 YYEEEE.

This chain connects TRBV7-8 to TRBJ2-7; TRBD1 aligns across 7 bases. The V and J ends lost 1 base and 0 bases, in that order; junction bases with no gene match: 15. The CDR3 runs to 19 residues. Germline V CDR1 and CDR2: SGHVS, FQNEAQ. CDR3 nucleotide sequence: TGTGCCAGCAGCTTAGGGACGACTACAGGGGCGCCCTTCTCCTACGAGCAGTACTTC. This encodes CASSLGTTTGAPFSYEQYF.

Remarks on this clone: Compared with germline, one end of the junction differs, possibly owing to a read error. V gene TRBV30 combines with J gene TRBJ1-3; 11 bases match TRBD1. This CDR3 comprises 13 residues. Germline CDR1 reads GTSNPN; CDR2 reads SVGIG (reference sequence). Written as DNA, the CDR3 is TGTGCCTGGAGGAGGGACAGGGGGGATGTAGGCACCTTT. It is translated as CAWRRDRGDVGTF. The whole variable domain, remainder taken from reference TRBV30 and TRBJ1-3, is SQTIHQWPATLVQPVGSPLSLECTVEGTSNPNLYWYRQAAGRGLQLLFYSVGIGQISSEVPQNLSASRPQDRQFILSSKKLLLSDSGFYLCAWRRDRGDVGTFGEGSWLTVV.